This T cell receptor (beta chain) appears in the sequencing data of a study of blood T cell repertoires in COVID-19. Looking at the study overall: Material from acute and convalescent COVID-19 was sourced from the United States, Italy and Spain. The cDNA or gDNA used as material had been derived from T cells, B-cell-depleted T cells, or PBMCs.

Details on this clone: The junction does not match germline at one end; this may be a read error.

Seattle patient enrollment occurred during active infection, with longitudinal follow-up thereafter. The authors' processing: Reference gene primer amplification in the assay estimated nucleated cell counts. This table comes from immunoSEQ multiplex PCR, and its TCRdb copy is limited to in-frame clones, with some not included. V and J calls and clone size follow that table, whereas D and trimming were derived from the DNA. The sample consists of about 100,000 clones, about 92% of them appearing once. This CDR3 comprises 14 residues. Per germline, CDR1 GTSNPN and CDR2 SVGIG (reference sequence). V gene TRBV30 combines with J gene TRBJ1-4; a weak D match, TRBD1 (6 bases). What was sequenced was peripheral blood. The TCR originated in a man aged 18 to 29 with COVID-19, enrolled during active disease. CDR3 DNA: TGTGCCTGGGGGCGACAGGCGACAAATGAAAAACTGCTTTTT. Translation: CAWGRQATNEKLLF.